The 20 T cell receptor beta chains below were found in one sample sequenced in a study of shared clonotypes between healthy human individuals (TCRdb year 2020). Library preparation employed the immunoSEQ multiplex PCR assay. In TCRdb, the immuneACCESS table is reduced to in-frame sequences with V and J assigned. These tables do not hold every clone; where another copy was compared, an unresolved V gene accounts for under half, and the others remain unexplained. Across this sample there are around 1.4 million clones, with approximately 98.5% seen only once. The top ten hold around 0.38% of the sample. Sequenced input: naive CD4+ T cells sorted from blood. Read against the paper, the sample's cell subset or site label means: CD45RA+ positively selected. The receptors come from a man aged 30 to 45 in good health.

This clone was seen a single time. J is TRBJ1-1 and V is TRBV7-2, with 7 bases identical to TRBD1. CDR3 length equals 15 residues. CDR1 and CDR2 from the germline V gene are SGHTA and FQGNSA. The ends lost 4 bases at V and 1 base at J; junction bases unmatched: 6. The DNA of the CDR3 is TGTGCCAGCAGCTCACGACAGGGTCAGAACACTGAAGCTTTCTTT. It encodes CASSSRQGQNTEAFF.

This clone was recorded a few times. Other nucleotide sequences in the sample specify the same CDR3. This chain uses TRBV18 with TRBJ2-7; no clear D. Germline V gives CDR1 KGHSH, CDR2 LQKENI. There are 11 residues in the CDR3. V lost 3 bases, J lost 3 bases, and 3 bases lay in between. CDR3 region: CASSPDYEQYF. The DNA of the CDR3 is TGTGCCAGCTCACCTGACTACGAGCAGTACTTC.

The rearrangement joins TRBV4-1 to TRBJ2-7; 8 bases fit TRBD1. V lost 2 bases, J lost 6 bases, and 6 bases stayed unmatched. Germline CDR1 is MGHRA and CDR2 is YSYEKL. The CDR3 is made up of 14 amino acids. The CDR3 bases are TGCGCCAGCAGCCAACGGAACAGGGGGAGCGAGCAGTACTTC. This codes for CASSQRNRGSEQYF.

This clone was detected once. J is TRBJ2-7 and V is TRBV5-1; 7 bases match TRBD1. Germline lookup yields CDR1 SGHRS and CDR2 YFSETQ. The CDR3 has 16 amino acids. V trimming: 0 bases; J trimming: 0 bases; junction bases outside the gene matches: 6. This chain's CDR3 is CASSLVGGSSSYEQYF. The DNA for the CDR3 is TGCGCCAGCAGCTTGGTAGGGGGCTCAAGCTCCTACGAGCAGTACTTC.

The chain is built from TRBV25-1 and TRBJ2-2, with 9 bases that match TRBD1. Trimming took 6 bases from V and 5 from J; bases not matched to a gene: 4. The length of the CDR3 is 14 residues. CDR1 is MGHDK and CDR2 is SYGVNS in the germline V gene. The CDR3 protein is CASRDRGRTGELFF. CDR3 bases: TGTGCCAGCAGGGACAGGGGTAGGACCGGGGAGCTGTTTTTT.

The rearrangement joins TRBV28 to TRBJ2-5, with D hard to call. Trimming took off 5 bases at V and 4 bases at J, with 14 bases between the two ends. The CDR3 has 14 residues. Germline CDR1 MDHEN, CDR2 SYDVKM. In nucleotides, the CDR3 is TGTGCCAGCAGTAAGCCTGATGGCTCAGAGACCCAGTACTTC. This encodes CASSKPDGSETQYF.

The chain has TRBV12-5 and TRBJ1-1; 9 bases align to TRBD1. The CDR3 is made up of 16 amino acids. J lost 7 bases, V lost 0 bases, and 9 bases had no gene match. Germline assignment: CDR1 LGHNT and CDR2 FRNRAP. The CDR3: CASGLVSGQGVGEAFF. As DNA, the CDR3 is TGTGCTAGTGGTTTGGTATCGGGACAGGGAGTGGGTGAAGCTTTCTTT.

The V and J genes are TRBV11-2 and TRBJ2-1, with 7 bases identical to TRBD2. Germline V gene sequence: CDR1 SGHAT, CDR2 FQNNGV. The CDR3 is 16 amino acids. Trimming removed 4 bases from V and 4 bases from J; junction bases left unmatched: 10. Written as DNA, the CDR3 is TGTGCCAGCAGCTCCTATAGCGGGCTTCATTACAATGAGCAGTTCTTC. It specifies CASSSYSGLHYNEQFF. Drawing the rest from reference TRBV11-2 and TRBJ2-1, the complete variable domain is EAGVAQSPRYKIIEKRQSVAFWCNPISGHATLYWYQQILGQGPKLLIQFQNNGVVDDSQLPKDRFSAERLKGVDSTLKIQPAKLEDSAVYLCASSSYSGLHYNEQFFGPGTRLTVL.

The J gene is TRBJ1-2, the V gene TRBV9; TRBD1 matches at 7 bases. Germline V CDR1 and CDR2: SGDLS, YYNGEE. The CDR3 is made up of 14 amino acids. V trimming: 0 bases; J trimming: 4 bases; junction bases outside the gene matches: 3. The CDR3, as DNA: TGTGCCAGCAGCGTAGGGACAGGCGTCTATGGCTACACCTTC. Its protein is CASSVGTGVYGYTF. The variable domain in full, with the rest retrieved from reference TRBV9 and TRBJ1-2, is DSGVTQTPKHLITATGQRVTLRCSPRSGDLSVYWYQQSLDQGLQFLIQYYNGEERAKGNILERFSAQQFPDLHSELNLSSLELGDSALYFCASSVGTGVYGYTFGSGTRLTVV.

The V call is TRBV6-1, the J call TRBJ2-7, with D perhaps TRBD1 (5 bases). Per germline, CDR1 MNHNS and CDR2 SASEGT. CDR3 size: 12 residues. V lost 4 bases, J lost 4 bases, and 8 bases lay in between. The CDR3 nucleotides read TGTGCCAGCAGTGTGGACACGTACGAGCAGTACTTC. It encodes CASSVDTYEQYF.

This clone has a single count. The V gene is TRBV7-6, the J gene TRBJ1-5; D is undetermined. The CDR3 spans 14 residues. V lost 1 base, J lost 9 bases, and 13 bases lay in between. The V gene's germline CDR1 is SGHVS and CDR2 FNYEAQ. Written as DNA, the CDR3 is TGTGCCAGCAGCTTAGGAAGTCGTCCCCGGCCCCAGCATTTT. Translation gives CASSLGSRPRPQHF.

In regard to this clone: Other DNA sequences of this sample code for an identical CDR3. V is TRBV5-4 and J is TRBJ2-7; D gene ambiguous. V gave up 0 bases and J gave up 3 bases, with 4 bases separating them. The CDR3 covers 12 residues. Germline V gives CDR1 SGHNT, CDR2 YYREEE (reference sequence). This CDR3 reads CASSLVGYEQYF. For the CDR3, the DNA is TGTGCCAGCAGCTTGGTGGGCTACGAGCAGTACTTC.

With respect to this clone: One end of the junction varies from germline; a read error may be responsible. The genes are TRBV19 and TRBJ1-3; no reliable D call. This CDR3 region has 11 residues. Germline loops: CDR1 LNHDA, CDR2 SQIVND (reference sequence). In nucleotides, the CDR3 is TGTGCCAGTAGTAGCGGTCTCGGAGAAACATTT. This sequence encodes CASSSGLGETF. Based on the CDR3 plus reference TRBV19 and TRBJ1-3, the full variable domain is DGGITQSPKYLFRKEGQNVTLSCEQNLNHDAMYWYRQDPGQGLRLIYYSQIVNDFQKGDIAEGYSVSREKKESFPLTVTSAQKNPTAFYLCASSSGLGETFGEGSWLTVV.

Points on this clone: Additional DNA sequences in this sample encode the identical CDR3. The DNA for the CDR3 is TGCAGTGCTAGAGTCGGGCAGCCCCAGCATTTT. Encoded protein: CSARVGQPQHF. This chain joins TRBV20-1 and TRBJ1-5; D ambiguous. The V gene's germline CDR1 is DFQATT and CDR2 SNEGSKA (reference sequence). The CDR3 runs to 11 residues. V was trimmed by 1 base and J by 7 bases, leaving 5 bases between them.

The J gene is TRBJ2-3, the V gene TRBV11-3, with 7 bases lining up with TRBD2. The CDR3 is 15 residues long. V lost 3 bases to trimming and J lost 0 bases; unmatched junction nucleotides: 3. Germline V gives CDR1 SGHNT, CDR2 YENEEA. The CDR3 protein is CASSFLADSTDTQYF. The CDR3 nucleotides are TGTGCCAGCAGCTTTCTAGCGGACAGCACAGATACGCAGTATTTT. The whole variable domain, remainder taken from reference TRBV11-3 and TRBJ2-3, is EAGVVQSPRYKIIEKKQPVAFWCNPISGHNTLYWYLQNLGQGPELLIRYENEEAVDDSQLPKDRFSAERLKGVDSTLKIQPAELGDSAVYLCASSFLADSTDTQYFGPGTRLTVL.

This sequence joins TRBV7-2 and TRBJ2-1; D is possibly TRBD1 (5 bases). The germline CDR1 and CDR2 sequences are SGHTA and FQGNSA. The CDR3 totals 13 residues. V dropped 6 bases and J dropped 5 bases, with 11 bases sitting between them. Written as DNA, the CDR3 is TGTGCCAGCAGTTTCCCAGGGAACAATGAGCAGTTCTTC. Translated: CASSFPGNNEQFF.

V and J are TRBV4-3 and TRBJ2-3, with TRBD2 matching over 7 bases. J gave up 2 bases and V 4 bases, and 9 bases lay outside the gene matches. This CDR3 comprises 16 residues. CDR1 LGHNA and CDR2 YSLEER come from the germline V gene. CDR3 residues: CASSLNLGLTTDTQYF. DNA of the CDR3: TGCGCCAGCAGCCTGAACTTGGGACTAACCACAGATACGCAGTATTTT.

Worth noting for this clone: Other DNA sequences in the same sample also yield this CDR3. The rearrangement joins TRBV7-3 to TRBJ1-1; TRBD1 matches at 8 bases. Losses at the gene ends were 2 bases for V and 1 base for J; bases not matched to a gene: 3. The CDR3 is 15 residues long. Germline loops: CDR1 SGHTA, CDR2 FQGTGA. The CDR3 here is CASSLFGTGNTEAFF. CDR3 sequence (DNA): TGTGCCAGCAGCTTATTTGGGACAGGGAACACTGAAGCTTTCTTT.

This chain connects TRBV15 to TRBJ2-5; weak D call: TRBD1 (5 bases). This CDR3 region has 14 residues. V shed 3 bases and J shed 7 bases, with 15 bases lying between them. CDR1 and CDR2 from the germline V gene are LNHNV and YYDKDF (reference sequence). CDR3 bases: TGTGCCACCAGCAGGGACCCAGGGAAGGGGACCCAGTACTTC. This sequence encodes CATSRDPGKGTQYF.

The chain combines TRBV4-3 with TRBJ2-3, with no clear D. In germline, CDR1 is LGHNA, CDR2 YSLEER. CDR3 length equals 13 residues. Trimming removed 5 bases at V and 0 bases at J, with 6 bases between. CDR3 region: CASSFDSTDTQYF. The CDR3 DNA sequence: TGCGCCAGCAGCTTCGATAGCACAGATACGCAGTATTTT.